The text below deals with one T cell receptor (beta chain). As handled by the study authors: Reference gene primer amplification in the assay estimated nucleated cell counts. The assay was immunoSEQ multiplex PCR, and TCRdb's table has in-frame clones only and misses some. That table gives V, J and clone size, and the DNA gave D and trimming. The sample includes about 200,000 clones, 84% of them seen just once. This record comes from a study of blood T cell repertoires in COVID-19. Overall study context: The study drew acute and convalescent COVID-19 samples from the United States, Italy and Spain.

Sequenced: peripheral blood. The receptor was isolated from a woman aged 65 to 85 with active or convalescent COVID-19.

This CDR3 reads CASSQKPTGPQETQYF. In DNA, the CDR3 is TGTGCCAGCAGCCAAAAGCCGACAGGCCCCCAAGAGACCCAGTACTTC. The chain uses TRBV3-1 (or the pseudogene TRBV3-2) and TRBJ2-5; possible D gene TRBD1, 6 bases. CDR1 and CDR2 (germline): LGHDT, YNNKEL (reference sequence). The V and J ends lost 2 bases and 1 base respectively, with 14 bases between them. CDR3 length equals 16 residues.